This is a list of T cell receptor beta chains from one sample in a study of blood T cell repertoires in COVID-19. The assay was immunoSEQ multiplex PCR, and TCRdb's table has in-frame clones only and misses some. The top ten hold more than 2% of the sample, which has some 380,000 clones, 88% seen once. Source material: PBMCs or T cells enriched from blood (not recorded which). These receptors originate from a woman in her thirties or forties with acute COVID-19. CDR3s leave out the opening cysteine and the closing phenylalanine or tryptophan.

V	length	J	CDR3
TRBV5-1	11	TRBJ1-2	ASSLDSSYGYT
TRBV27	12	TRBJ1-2	ASSINRYNYGYT
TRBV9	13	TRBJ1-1	ASSVGARIDTEAF
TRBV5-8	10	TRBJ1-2	ASSWTGNGYT
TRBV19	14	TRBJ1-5	ASSIGSGGGNQPQH
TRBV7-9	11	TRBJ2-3	ASNPTSTDTQY
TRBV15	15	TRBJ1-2	ATSRDSGRQTNYGYT
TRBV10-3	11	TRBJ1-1	AISEARHTEAF
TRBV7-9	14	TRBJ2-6	ASSLARDSGANVLT
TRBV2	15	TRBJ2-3	ASSEGLAGGFTDTQY
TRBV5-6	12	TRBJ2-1	ASSLGPGEDEQF
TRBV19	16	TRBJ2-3	ASSMSGLSGGHGDTQY
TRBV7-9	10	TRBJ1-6	ASTVNNSPLH
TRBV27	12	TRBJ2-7	ASSSGGSYYEQY
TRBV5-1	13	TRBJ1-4	ASSLDRGMNEKLF
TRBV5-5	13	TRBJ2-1	ASSSFGTPSSEQF
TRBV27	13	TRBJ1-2	ASSLGQGTSYGYT
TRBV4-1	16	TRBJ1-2	ASSQVIPRDRGAHGYT
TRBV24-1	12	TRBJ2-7	ATSDGTGPYEQY
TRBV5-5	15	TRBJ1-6	ASSFKPPGQGGSPLH
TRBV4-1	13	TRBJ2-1	ASSPWGQGVGEQF
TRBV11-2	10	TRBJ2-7	ASSLGQYEQY
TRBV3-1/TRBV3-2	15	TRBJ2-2	ASSQDQWRTPGGELF
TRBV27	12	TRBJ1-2	ASSLNRAQVGYT
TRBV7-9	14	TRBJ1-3	ASSLTRTISGNTIY
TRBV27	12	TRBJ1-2	ASSPLTGTGGYT